The entry below gives a single TCR beta chain sequence along with its context. No antigen is known for it. Use of 60 Vbeta and 13 Jbeta primers characterized the PCR. The method was immunoSEQ multiplex PCR; TCRdb's version includes in-frame clones alone and lacks a portion of them. Seen here are approximately 78,000 clones, approximately 70% observed once, and the top ten hold 20% to 25%. Unmatched junction bases numbered 9, after V lost 1 base and J lost 5 bases. The germline CDR1 and CDR2 sequences are SEHNR and FQNEAQ (reference sequence). CDR3 length equals 17 residues. The data stem from a study of cytomegalovirus exposure and HLA in healthy donors. Study results and caveats: Further analysis was carried out later, and it showed several of the most significant clusters appearing linked to common viral pathogens.

V and J are TRBV7-9 and TRBJ2-5; 11 nucleotides agree with TRBD2. The material sequenced was PBMCs. The sequence derives from a man aged 35-49 years in good health and CMV-seropositive. CDR3 sequence: CASSLVILAGGRETQYF. In DNA, the CDR3 is TGTGCCAGCAGCTTAGTGATCCTAGCGGGGGGACGGGAGACCCAGTACTTC.